This T cell receptor beta chain was identified during a study of CD8 T cells in Susac syndrome. This CDR3 is built from 15 residues. The germline gives CDR1 SGDLS, CDR2 YYNGEE. V was pared by 4 bases and J by 0 bases, with 5 bases of the junction left unmatched. The RNA, about 0.5 to 1 ug, was put through reverse transcription using random hexamers. TCRdb fed the immunoSEQ multiplex PCR reads into MiXCR, producing one record per CDR3 protein. The profile shows around 190,000 distinct CDR3 sequences, roughly 95% of them singletons. Sequencing was performed on CD8+ T cells from PBMCs. The chain combines TRBV9 with TRBJ2-7; TRBD1 matches 9 bases. The sequence came from a human donor with multiple sclerosis. The CDR3 loop reads CASSLGQGSSYEQYF. The CDR3 nucleotides are TGTGCCAGCAGCTTAGGACAGGGGAGCTCCTACGAGCAGTACTTC.